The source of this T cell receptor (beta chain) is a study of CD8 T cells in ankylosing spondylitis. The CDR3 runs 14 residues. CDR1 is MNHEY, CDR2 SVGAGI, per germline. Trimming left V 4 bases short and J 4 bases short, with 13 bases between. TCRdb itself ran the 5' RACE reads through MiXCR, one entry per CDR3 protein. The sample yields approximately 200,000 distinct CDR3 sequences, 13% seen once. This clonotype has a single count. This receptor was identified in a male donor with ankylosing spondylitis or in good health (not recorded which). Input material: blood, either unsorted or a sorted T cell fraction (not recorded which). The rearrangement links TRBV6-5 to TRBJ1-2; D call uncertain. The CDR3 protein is CASSSRSYSYGYTF. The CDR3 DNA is TGTGCCAGCAGTTCCCGCAGCTACTCCTATGGCTACACCTTC.